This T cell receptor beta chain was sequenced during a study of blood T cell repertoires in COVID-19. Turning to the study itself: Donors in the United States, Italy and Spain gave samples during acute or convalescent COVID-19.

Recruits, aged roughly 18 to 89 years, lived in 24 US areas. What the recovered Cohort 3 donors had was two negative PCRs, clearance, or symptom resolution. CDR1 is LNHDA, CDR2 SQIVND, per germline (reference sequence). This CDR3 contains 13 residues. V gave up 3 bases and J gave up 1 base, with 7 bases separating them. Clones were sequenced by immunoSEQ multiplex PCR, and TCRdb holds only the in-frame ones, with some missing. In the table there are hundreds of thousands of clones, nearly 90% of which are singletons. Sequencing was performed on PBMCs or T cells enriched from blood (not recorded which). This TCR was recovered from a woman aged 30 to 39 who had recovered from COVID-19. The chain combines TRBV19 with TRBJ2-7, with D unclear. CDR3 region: CASSIAQSYEQYF. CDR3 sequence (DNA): TGTGCCAGTAGTATCGCCCAGTCCTACGAGCAGTACTTC.